This T cell receptor (beta chain) was identified in a study of blood T cell repertoires in COVID-19. This clone was counted a single time. Profiling relied on immunoSEQ multiplex PCR, and the TCRdb table lists in-frame clones only, not all of them. The top ten hold approximately 4.1% of the sample, which has around 320,000 clones, more than 90% seen once. The CDR3 consists of 14 residues. V lost 0 bases to trimming and J lost 10 bases, with 10 bases between them. CDR1 MNHEY and CDR2 SVGAGI come from the germline V gene. The TCR was taken from a woman aged 25 to 45 who had been exposed to COVID-19. Sequencing was done on a sample of PBMCs or T cells enriched from blood (not recorded which). The genes are TRBV6-5 and TRBJ1-6; D is undetermined. CDR3 residues: CASSYSIGGSPLHF. As DNA, the CDR3 is TGTGCCAGCAGTTACTCGATAGGAGGCTCACCCCTCCACTTT.